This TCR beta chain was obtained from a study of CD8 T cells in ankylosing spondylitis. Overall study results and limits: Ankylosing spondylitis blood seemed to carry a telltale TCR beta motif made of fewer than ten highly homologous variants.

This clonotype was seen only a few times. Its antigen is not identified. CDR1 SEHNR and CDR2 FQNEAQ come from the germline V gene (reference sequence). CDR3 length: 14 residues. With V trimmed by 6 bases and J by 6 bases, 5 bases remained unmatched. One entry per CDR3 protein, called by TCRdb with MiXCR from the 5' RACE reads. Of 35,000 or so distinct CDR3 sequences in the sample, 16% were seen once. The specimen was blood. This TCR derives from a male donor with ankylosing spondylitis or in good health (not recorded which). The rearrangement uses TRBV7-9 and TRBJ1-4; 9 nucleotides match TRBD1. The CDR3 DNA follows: TGTGCCAGCAGGGCCCGGGACAGGGATGAAAAACTGTTTTTT. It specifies CASRARDRDEKLFF.